The present T cell receptor beta chain was sequenced within a study of identical twins. Study-wide results and limits: Diverse VJ usage suggested most zero-insertion clonotypes were not invariant T cells. Beta out-of-frame sequences showed weaker excess sharing between twins. A lower insertion count was a feature of abundant cord blood beta clonotypes, with no such feature in memory repertoires.

Each CDR3 protein gets one entry after TCRdb re-called the 5' RACE reads with MiXCR. The data contain approximately 630,000 distinct CDR3 sequences, around 7.4% of them singletons. This clonotype was seen many times. The antigen is not known. The CDR3 loop spans 16 amino acids. The J segment lost 0 bases and the V segment lost 4 bases, leaving 7 bases of the junction unmatched. The germline V gene encodes CDR1 SEHNR and CDR2 FQNEAQ (reference sequence). These data were likewise used in another study, on yellow fever vaccine responses in identical twins.

The V call is TRBV7-9, the J call TRBJ1-2; 8 positions agree with TRBD1. The sample was PBMCs. The receptor was isolated from a woman aged 18-30 years in good health. The CDR3 sequence is CASSYGQGTTNYGYTF. DNA of the CDR3: TGTGCCAGCAGCTACGGACAGGGAACCACTAACTATGGCTACACCTTC.